This T cell receptor (beta chain) was sequenced during a study of cytomegalovirus exposure and HLA in healthy donors. Overall study context: Earlier findings included about 120 million unique TCR beta sequences obtained from 150 million to 200 million T cells. Points from the study as a whole: Roughly even sequencing depth across donors was the assumption behind the presence/absence analyses. The authors reported that TCR beta sequences could predict HLA-A and HLA-B alleles. These predictions were accurate for most subjects in the first cohort.

The PCR was carried out with 60 Vbeta primers and 13 Jbeta primers. Some clones are missing from TCRdb's copy, which holds only in-frame ones; the method was immunoSEQ multiplex PCR. The repertoire holds 45,000 to 70,000 clones, with 82% as singletons. Though nominally healthy at sampling, donors likely had unrecorded immune exposures. A note on this clone: Its antigen is not known. A read error may produce the germline difference seen at one junction end.

Germline CDR1 reads SSHAT; CDR2 reads FNYEAQ (reference sequence). The CDR3 is 13 residues long. The clonotype was recovered from a young man in good health and CMV-seronegative. The sequenced sample was PBMCs. The genes are TRBV7-7 and TRBJ1-1; no clear D gene. The CDR3 sequence: CASSREQNTEAFF. In nucleotides, the CDR3 is TGTGCTAGCAGCCGGGAGCAGAACACTGAAGCTTTCTTT. Full variable domain (outside the CDR3, taken from reference TRBV7-7 and TRBJ1-1): GAGVSQSPRYKVTKRGQDVTLRCDPISSHATLYWYQQALGQGPEFLTYFNYEAQPDKSGLPSDRFSAERPEGSISTLTIQRTEQRDSAMYRCASSREQNTEAFFGQGTRLTVV.